These T cell receptor beta chains were read from a single sample in a study of CD8 T cells in Susac syndrome. TCRdb ran MiXCR on the immunoSEQ multiplex PCR reads and lists one entry per CDR3 protein. The table has about 180,000 distinct CDR3 sequences, 90% to 95% seen once. The sequenced material came from CD4+ T cells from PBMCs. Receptor source: a human donor with Susac syndrome. Both conserved end residues are part of each CDR3. The D gene is left open where the match is weak. Some rows mark clone size as missing; the rest say once, few, many or name a class of expanded clone.

TRBV27	-	TRBJ2-5	-	CASSLVGTQETQYF	TGTGCCAGCAGTTTAGTGGGGACCCAAGAGACCCAGTACTTC
TRBV11-1	-	TRBJ2-6	TRBD1	CASRNYPQGVPGQPQGSGANVLTF	TGTGCCAGCAGAAACTACCCCCAAGGGGTCCCGGGACAGCCCCAGGGGTCTGGGGCCAACGTCCTGACTTTC
TRBV20-1	once	TRBJ1-2	-	CSARDSRNFYGYTF	TGCAGTGCTAGAGATAGCCGGAATTTCTATGGCTACACCTTC
TRBV6-5	-	TRBJ2-7	TRBD2	CASRTGLAGYEQYF	TGTGCCAGCAGAACCGGACTAGCGGGCTACGAGCAGTACTTC
TRBV2	-	TRBJ1-1	-	CASSGTGANTEAFF	TGTGCCAGCAGTGGAACGGGGGCGAACACTGAAGCTTTCTTT
TRBV20-1	-	TRBJ2-1	TRBD2	CSARQGTSVSEQFF	TGCAGTGCTAGGCAAGGGACTAGCGTTAGTGAGCAGTTCTTC
TRBV12-3/TRBV12-4	-	TRBJ2-1	-	CAIHPRDISYNEQFF	TGTGCCATCCACCCGAGGGACATCTCCTACAATGAGCAGTTCTTC
TRBV6-5	-	TRBJ2-6	-	CASSALSGANVLTF	TGTGCCAGCAGTGCCCTCTCTGGGGCCAACGTCCTGACTTTC
TRBV15	-	TRBJ1-3	-	CATSREGSTGNTIYF	TGTGCCACCAGCAGAGAAGGCAGCACTGGAAACACCATATATTTT
TRBV18	-	TRBJ2-3	-	CASSKDRSDTQYF	TGTGCCAGCTCAAAAGACAGATCAGATACGCAGTATTTT
TRBV12-3/TRBV12-4	-	TRBJ1-1	-	CASSQPSGPRKWAFF	TGTGCCAGCAGCCAACCTTCCGGGCCCCGCAAATGGGCTTTCTTT
TRBV9	-	TRBJ1-2	TRBD1	CASSVRTGFYGYTF	TGTGCCAGCAGCGTCAGGACAGGGTTCTATGGCTACACCTTC
TRBV20-1	-	TRBJ2-7	-	CSATRDITDEQYF	TGCAGTGCTACACGGGACATTACCGACGAGCAGTACTTC
TRBV9	-	TRBJ1-1	-	CASSVGGGAYTEAFF	TGTGCCAGCAGCGTAGGGGGGGGCGCGTACACTGAAGCTTTCTTT
TRBV20-1	-	TRBJ2-5	TRBD2	CSADFMAGGETQYF	TGCAGTGCTGACTTTATGGCGGGGGGGGAGACCCAGTACTTC
TRBV3-1	-	TRBJ2-7	TRBD2	CASSPSGGTYEQYF	TGTGCCAGCAGCCCCAGCGGGGGGACCTACGAGCAGTACTTC
TRBV6-1	-	TRBJ1-5	-	CASGSWSQPQHF	TGTGCCAGCGGGAGTTGGAGTCAGCCCCAGCATTTT